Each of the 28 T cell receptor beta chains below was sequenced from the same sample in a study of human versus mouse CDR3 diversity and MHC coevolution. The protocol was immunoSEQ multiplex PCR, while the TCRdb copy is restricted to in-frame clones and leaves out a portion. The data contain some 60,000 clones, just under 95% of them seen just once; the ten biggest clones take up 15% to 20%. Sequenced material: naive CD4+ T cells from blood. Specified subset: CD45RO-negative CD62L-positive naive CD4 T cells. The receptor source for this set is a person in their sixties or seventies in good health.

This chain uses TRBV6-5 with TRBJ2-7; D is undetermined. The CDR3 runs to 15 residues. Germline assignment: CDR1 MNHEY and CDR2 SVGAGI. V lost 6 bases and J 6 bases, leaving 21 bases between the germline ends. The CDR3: CASSPNRQPPGEQYF. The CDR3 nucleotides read TGTGCCAGCAGCCCAAATCGACAACCTCCTGGCGAGCAGTACTTC.

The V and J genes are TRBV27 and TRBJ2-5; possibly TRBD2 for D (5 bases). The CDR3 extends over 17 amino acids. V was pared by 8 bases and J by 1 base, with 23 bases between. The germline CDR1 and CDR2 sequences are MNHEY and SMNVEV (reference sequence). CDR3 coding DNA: TGTGCCAGCCCCTTGGGTTTAGAGGGAGTTCGCCAAGAGACCCAGTACTTC. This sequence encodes CASPLGLEGVRQETQYF.

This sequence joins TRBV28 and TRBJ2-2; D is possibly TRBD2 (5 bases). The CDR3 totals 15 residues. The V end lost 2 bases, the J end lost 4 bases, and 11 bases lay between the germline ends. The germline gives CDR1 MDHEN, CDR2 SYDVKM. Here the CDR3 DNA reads TGTGCCAGCAGTTTAGCCGGGGTGAGCACCGGGGAGCTGTTTTTT. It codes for CASSLAGVSTGELFF.

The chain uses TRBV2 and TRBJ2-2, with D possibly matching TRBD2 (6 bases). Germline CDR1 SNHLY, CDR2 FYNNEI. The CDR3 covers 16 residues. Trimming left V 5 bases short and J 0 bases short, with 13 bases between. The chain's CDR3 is CASSYSGDPNTGELFF. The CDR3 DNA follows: TGTGCCAGCAGTTATTCGGGGGACCCGAACACCGGGGAGCTGTTTTTT.

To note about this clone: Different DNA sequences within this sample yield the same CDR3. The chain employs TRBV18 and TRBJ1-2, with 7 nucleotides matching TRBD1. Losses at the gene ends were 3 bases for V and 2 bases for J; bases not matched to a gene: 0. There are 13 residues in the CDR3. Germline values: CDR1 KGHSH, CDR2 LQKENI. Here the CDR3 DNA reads TGTGCCAGCTCACCGGGACAGAACTATGGCTACACCTTC. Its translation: CASSPGQNYGYTF.

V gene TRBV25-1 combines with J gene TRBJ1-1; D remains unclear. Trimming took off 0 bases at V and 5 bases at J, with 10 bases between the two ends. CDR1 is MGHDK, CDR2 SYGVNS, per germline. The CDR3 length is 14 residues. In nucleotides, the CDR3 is TGTGCCAGCAGTGAATACGGGAAAACAACTGAAGCTTTCTTT. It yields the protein CASSEYGKTTEAFF.

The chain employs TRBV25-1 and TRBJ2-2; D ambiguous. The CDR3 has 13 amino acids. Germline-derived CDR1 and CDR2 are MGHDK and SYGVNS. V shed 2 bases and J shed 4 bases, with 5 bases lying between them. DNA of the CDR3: TGTGCCAGCAGTGAAATACTCACCGGGGAGCTGTTTTTT. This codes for CASSEILTGELFF.

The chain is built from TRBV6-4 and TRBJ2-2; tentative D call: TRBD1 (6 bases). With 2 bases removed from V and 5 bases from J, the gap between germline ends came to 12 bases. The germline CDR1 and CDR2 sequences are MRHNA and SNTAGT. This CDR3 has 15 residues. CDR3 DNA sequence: TGTGCCAGCAGTGACCTCAGGGGCGGTACCGGGGAGCTGTTTTTT. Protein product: CASSDLRGGTGELFF.

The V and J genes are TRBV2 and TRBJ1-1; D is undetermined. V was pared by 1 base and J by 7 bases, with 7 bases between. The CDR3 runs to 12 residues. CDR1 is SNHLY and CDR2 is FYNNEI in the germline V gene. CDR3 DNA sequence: TGTGCCAGCAGTGAAGGTCAGCGTGAAGCTTTCTTT. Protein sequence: CASSEGQREAFF.

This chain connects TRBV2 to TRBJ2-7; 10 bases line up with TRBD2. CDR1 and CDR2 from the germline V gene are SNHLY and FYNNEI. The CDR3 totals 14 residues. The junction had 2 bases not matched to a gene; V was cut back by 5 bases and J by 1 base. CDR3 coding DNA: TGTGCCAGCAGTCAGACTAGCGGGTCCTACGAGCAGTACTTC. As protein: CASSQTSGSYEQYF.

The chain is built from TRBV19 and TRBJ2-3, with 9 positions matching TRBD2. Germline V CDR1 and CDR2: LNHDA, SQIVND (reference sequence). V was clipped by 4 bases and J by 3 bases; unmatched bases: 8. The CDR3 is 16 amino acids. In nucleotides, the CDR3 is TGTGCCAGTAGTAATTTAGCGGGAGAAGTTACAGATACGCAGTATTTT. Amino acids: CASSNLAGEVTDTQYF.

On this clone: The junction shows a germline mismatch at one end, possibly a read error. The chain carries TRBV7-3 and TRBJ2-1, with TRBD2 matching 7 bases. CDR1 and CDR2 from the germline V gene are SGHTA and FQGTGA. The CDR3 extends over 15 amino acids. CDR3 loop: CASSSGLGFGDEQLF. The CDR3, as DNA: TGTGCCAGCAGCTCCGGACTAGGGTTTGGGGATGAGCAGCTCTTC. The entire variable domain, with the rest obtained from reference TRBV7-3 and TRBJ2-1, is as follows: GAGVSQTPSNKVTEKGKYVELRCDPISGHTALYWYRQSLGQGPEFLIYFQGTGAADDSGLPNDRFFAVRPEGSVSTLKIQRTERGDSAVYLCASSSGLGFGDEQLFGPGTRLTVL.

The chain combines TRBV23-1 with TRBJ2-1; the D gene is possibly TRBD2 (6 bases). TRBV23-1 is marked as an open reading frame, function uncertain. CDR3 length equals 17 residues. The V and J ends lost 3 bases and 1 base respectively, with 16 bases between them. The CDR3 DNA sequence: TGCGCCAGCAGTCACCTGGGCGGGATAGGATCCTACAATGAGCAGTTCTTC. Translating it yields CASSHLGGIGSYNEQFF.

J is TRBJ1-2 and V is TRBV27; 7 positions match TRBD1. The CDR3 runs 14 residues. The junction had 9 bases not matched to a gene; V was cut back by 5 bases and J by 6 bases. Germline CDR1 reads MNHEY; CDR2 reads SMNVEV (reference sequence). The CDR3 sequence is CASSPSTGRDGYTF. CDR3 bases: TGTGCCAGCAGTCCTTCGACAGGGAGAGATGGCTACACCTTC.

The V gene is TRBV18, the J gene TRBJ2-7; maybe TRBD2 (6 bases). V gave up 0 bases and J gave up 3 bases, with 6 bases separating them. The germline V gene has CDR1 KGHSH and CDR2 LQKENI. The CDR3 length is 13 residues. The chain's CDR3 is CASSPPGLYEQYF. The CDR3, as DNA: TGTGCCAGCTCACCACCGGGACTCTACGAGCAGTACTTC.

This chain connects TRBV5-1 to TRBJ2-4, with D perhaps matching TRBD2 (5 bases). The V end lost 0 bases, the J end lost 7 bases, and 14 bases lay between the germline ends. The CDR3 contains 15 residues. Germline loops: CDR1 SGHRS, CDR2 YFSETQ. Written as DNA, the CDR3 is TGCGCCAGCAGCTTGGGGACGGACTTTTTCAACATTCAGTACTTC. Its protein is CASSLGTDFFNIQYF.

This CDR3 is CASSTRRGANYNEQFF. CDR3 bases: TGTGCCAGCTCAACCCGACGCGGGGCTAATTACAATGAGCAGTTCTTC. The rearrangement links TRBV18 to TRBJ2-1; TRBD2 might be the D (6 bases). With 5 bases removed from V and 4 bases from J, the gap between germline ends came to 18 bases. Germline V lookup: CDR1 KGHSH, CDR2 LQKENI. The CDR3 totals 16 residues.

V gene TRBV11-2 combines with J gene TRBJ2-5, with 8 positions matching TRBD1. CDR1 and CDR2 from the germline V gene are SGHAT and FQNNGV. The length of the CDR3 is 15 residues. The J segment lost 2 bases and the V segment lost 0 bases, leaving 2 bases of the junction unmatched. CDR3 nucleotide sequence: TGTGCCAGCAGCTTAGAGGACAGGGTGCAAGAGACCCAGTACTTC. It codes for CASSLEDRVQETQYF.

CDR3 protein: CAYLTSGGATQYF. As DNA, the CDR3 is TGTGCCTACTTGACTAGCGGGGGGGCTACGCAGTATTTT. The chain has TRBV30 and TRBJ2-3, with 14 nucleotides matching TRBD2. V gave up 7 bases and J gave up 8 bases; unmatched junction bases: 5. Germline V CDR1 and CDR2: GTSNPN, SVGIG (reference sequence). This CDR3 spans 13 amino acids.

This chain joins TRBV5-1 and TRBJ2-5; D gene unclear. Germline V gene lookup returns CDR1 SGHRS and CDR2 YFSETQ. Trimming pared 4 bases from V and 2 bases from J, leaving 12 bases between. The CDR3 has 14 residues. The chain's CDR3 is CASSPGGAQETQYF. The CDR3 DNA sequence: TGCGCCAGCAGCCCCGGCGGCGCGCAAGAGACCCAGTACTTC.

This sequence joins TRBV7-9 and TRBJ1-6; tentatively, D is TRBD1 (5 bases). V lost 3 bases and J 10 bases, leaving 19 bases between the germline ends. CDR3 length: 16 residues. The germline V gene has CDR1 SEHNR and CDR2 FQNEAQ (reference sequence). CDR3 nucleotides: TGTGCCAGCAGCTTGTCGGGGGAAGGGTGGGGATCACCCCTCCACTTT. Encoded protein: CASSLSGEGWGSPLHF.

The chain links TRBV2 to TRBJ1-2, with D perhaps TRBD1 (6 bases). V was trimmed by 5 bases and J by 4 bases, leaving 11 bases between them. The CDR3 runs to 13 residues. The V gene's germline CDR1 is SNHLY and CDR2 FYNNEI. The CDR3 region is CASSLRQVYGYTF. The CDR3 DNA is TGTGCCAGCAGTTTAAGACAGGTCTATGGCTACACCTTC.

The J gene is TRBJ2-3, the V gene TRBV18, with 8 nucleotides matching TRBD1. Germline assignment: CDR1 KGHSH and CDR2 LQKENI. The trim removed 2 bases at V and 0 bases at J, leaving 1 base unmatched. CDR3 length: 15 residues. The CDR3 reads CASSPNRGSTDTQYF. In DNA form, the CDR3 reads TGTGCCAGCTCACCAAACAGGGGGAGCACAGATACGCAGTATTTT.

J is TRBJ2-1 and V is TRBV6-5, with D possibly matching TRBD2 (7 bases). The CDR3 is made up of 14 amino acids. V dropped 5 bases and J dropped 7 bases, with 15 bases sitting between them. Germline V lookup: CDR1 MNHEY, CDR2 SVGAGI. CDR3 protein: CASSPLGGLNEQFF. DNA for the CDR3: TGTGCCAGCAGTCCCCTCGGGGGGCTGAATGAGCAGTTCTTC.

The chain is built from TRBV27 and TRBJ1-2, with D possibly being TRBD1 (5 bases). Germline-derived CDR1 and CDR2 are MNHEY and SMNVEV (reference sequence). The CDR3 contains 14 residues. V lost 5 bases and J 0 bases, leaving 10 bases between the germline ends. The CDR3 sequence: CASSALTANYGYTF. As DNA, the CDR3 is TGTGCCAGCAGTGCCCTGACAGCTAACTATGGCTACACCTTC.

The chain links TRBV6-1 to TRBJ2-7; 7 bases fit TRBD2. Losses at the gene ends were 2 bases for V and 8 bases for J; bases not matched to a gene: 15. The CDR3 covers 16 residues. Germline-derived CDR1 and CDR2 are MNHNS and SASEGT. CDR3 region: CASSEWGGRALIKQYF. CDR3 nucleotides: TGTGCCAGCAGTGAATGGGGGGGGAGGGCCTTAATCAAGCAGTACTTC.

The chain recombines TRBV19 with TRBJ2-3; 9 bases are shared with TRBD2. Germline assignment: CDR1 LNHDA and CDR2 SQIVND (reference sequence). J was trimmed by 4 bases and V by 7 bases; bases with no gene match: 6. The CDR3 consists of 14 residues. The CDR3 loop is CASNSGRISDTQYF. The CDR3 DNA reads TGTGCCAGTAACAGCGGGAGGATTTCAGATACGCAGTATTTT.

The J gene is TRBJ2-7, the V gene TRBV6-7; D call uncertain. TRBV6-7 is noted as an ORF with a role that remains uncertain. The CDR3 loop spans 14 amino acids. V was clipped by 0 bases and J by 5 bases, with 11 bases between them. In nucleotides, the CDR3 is TGTGCCAGCAGTTACTCGAGCACTACCCACGAGCAGTACTTC. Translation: CASSYSSTTHEQYF.